This is a list of T cell receptor beta chains from one sample in a study of cytomegalovirus exposure and HLA in healthy donors. Repertoires were generated with immunoSEQ multiplex PCR, while TCRdb's copy carries only in-frame clones and drops some. The table lists fewer than 180,000 clones, approximately 79% of them singletons. Sequencing used PBMCs. Source of these receptors: a man aged 50 or older in good health and CMV-seropositive. The CDR3 runs from the conserved cysteine through the conserved F or W. The D gene is left open where the match is weak. Size is stated for part of the rows, as once, few or many counts, or as a class when the clone is expanded.

J,V,length,D,size,DNA,CDR3
TRBJ2-3,TRBV28,19,NA,few,TGTGCCAGCAGTTGGCCGACAGGGGGAAGGCTAGCGGGCACGGGGGCGCAGTATTTT,CASSWPTGGRLAGTGAQYF
TRBJ1-2,TRBV6-4,14,NA,NA,TGTGCCAGCAGTGACTCTGGCGACAGTAGCGGCTACACCTTC,CASSDSGDSSGYTF
TRBJ2-7,TRBV19,11,TRBD1,once,TGTGCCAGTAAAAACAGGGGAGAGCAGTACTTC,CASKNRGEQYF
TRBJ2-5,TRBV5-1,15,TRBD1,NA,TGCGCCAGCAGCTTGAGACAGGGGGCGGTTGAGACCCAGTACTTC,CASSLRQGAVETQYF
TRBJ1-6,TRBV6-4,15,NA,NA,TGTGCCAGCAGTGAGAACAGGTTCCCTAATTCACCCCTCCACTTT,CASSENRFPNSPLHF
TRBJ2-7,TRBV9,15,NA,NA,TGTGCCAGCAGCGTAGGGCTAGGCGCGCCCTACGAGCAGTACTTC,CASSVGLGAPYEQYF
TRBJ2-7,TRBV10-1,12,NA,many,TGCGCCAGCAGTGGGGGGACTTCCCGGCCGTACTTC,CASSGGTSRPYF
TRBJ2-5,TRBV28,16,TRBD2,few,TGTGCCAGCAGTTTGGGACTAGCGGGGTCGCAAGAGACCCAGTACTTC,CASSLGLAGSQETQYF
TRBJ2-2,TRBV10-3,16,NA,NA,TGTGCCATCAGTGAGTCAGATACAAAGAACACCGGGGAGCTGTTTTTT,CAISESDTKNTGELFF
TRBJ2-3,TRBV18,14,NA,few,TGTGCCAGCTCACCAGAGGGTAACACAGATACGCAGTATTTT,CASSPEGNTDTQYF
TRBJ2-3,TRBV6-4,16,TRBD2,NA,TGTGCCAGCAGTGAGACTAGCGGAGACCTCACAGATACGCAGTATTTT,CASSETSGDLTDTQYF
TRBJ2-3,TRBV5-1,11,NA,NA,TGCGCCAGCAGCTTGTCTGATACGCAGTATTTT,CASSLSDTQYF
TRBJ1-5,TRBV28,17,TRBD1,NA,TGTGCCAGCAGCGTACCAGGTGGAGGGGGCTTTGATCAGCCCCAGCATTTT,CASSVPGGGGFDQPQHF
TRBJ2-5,TRBV27,15,NA,few,TGTGCCAGCAGTTTATCGCCCGGGACAAAAGAGACCCAGTACTTC,CASSLSPGTKETQYF
TRBJ1-2,TRBV2,14,NA,few,TGTGCCAGCAGTGCCCCACGGGGGGACCTCGGCTACACCTTC,CASSAPRGDLGYTF
TRBJ1-6,TRBV6-5,15,NA,few,TGTGCCAGCACCCTTGATAGCTCCTATAATTCACCCCTCCACTTT,CASTLDSSYNSPLHF
TRBJ2-7,TRBV6-1,14,NA,NA,TGTGCCAGCAGTCACGGCAGGGCTCCCTACGAGCAGTACTTC,CASSHGRAPYEQYF
TRBJ2-7,TRBV6-1,12,NA,NA,TGTGCCAGCAGTGAACACTTTTACGAGCAGTACTTC,CASSEHFYEQYF
TRBJ1-2,TRBV4-1,17,TRBD1,NA,TGCGCCAGCAGCCGCACGACGACCGGGACAGGGGACTATGGCTACACCTTC,CASSRTTTGTGDYGYTF
TRBJ2-2,TRBV6-1,14,TRBD1,few,TGTGCCAGCAGTGATTATGGGACAGGGACCCCGGGGCTTTTT,CASSDYGTGTPGLF
TRBJ1-1,TRBV10-3,15,NA,NA,TGTGCCATCAGTGCAGGGGTACGAGAGAACACTGAAGCTTTCTTT,CAISAGVRENTEAFF
TRBJ1-4,TRBV2,14,NA,few,TGTGCCAGCAGTGGGGCAGGGCCGGATGAAAAACTGTTTTTT,CASSGAGPDEKLFF
TRBJ2-3,TRBV5-1,16,NA,few,TGCGCCAGCAGCTTGGGCAGGGGTAGCGGGACAGATACGCAGTATTTT,CASSLGRGSGTDTQYF
TRBJ2-5,TRBV28,15,TRBD2,NA,TGTGCCAGCAGTTTATTAGGGGCGGGGGGAGAGACCCAGTACTTC,CASSLLGAGGETQYF
TRBJ1-1,TRBV11-2,15,NA,NA,TGTGCCAGCAGCTTAGACCGGGGGGCGTGGACTGAAGCTTTCTTT,CASSLDRGAWTEAFF
TRBJ1-1,TRBV14,14,NA,NA,TGTGCCAGCACCGAATGGGGGGGGAACACTGAAGCTTTCTTT,CASTEWGGNTEAFF
TRBJ1-2,TRBV30,13,NA,NA,TGTGCCTCCCCGGACAGCACAAACTATGGCTACACCTTC,CASPDSTNYGYTF
TRBJ2-7,TRBV13,13,NA,NA,TGTGCCAGCAGCTTAGGGCGCTCCTACGAGCAGTACTTC,CASSLGRSYEQYF